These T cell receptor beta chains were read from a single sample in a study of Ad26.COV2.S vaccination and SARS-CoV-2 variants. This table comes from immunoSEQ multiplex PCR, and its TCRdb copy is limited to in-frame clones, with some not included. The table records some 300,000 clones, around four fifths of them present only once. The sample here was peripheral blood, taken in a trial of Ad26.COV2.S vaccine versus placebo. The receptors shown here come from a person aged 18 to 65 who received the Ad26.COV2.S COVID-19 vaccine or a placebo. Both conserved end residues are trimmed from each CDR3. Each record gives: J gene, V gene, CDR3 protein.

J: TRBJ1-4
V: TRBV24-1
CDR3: ATSEGRPNEKLF

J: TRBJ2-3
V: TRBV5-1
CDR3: ASSPRLAGGDTQY

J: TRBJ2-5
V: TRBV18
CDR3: ASSLGLNYAGETQY

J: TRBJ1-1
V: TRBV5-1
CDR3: ASSSALDTEAF

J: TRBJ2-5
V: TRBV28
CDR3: ASSFRQGAPETQY

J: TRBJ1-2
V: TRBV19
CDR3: ASSTRQGWESGYT

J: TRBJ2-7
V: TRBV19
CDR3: ASSMVAGSYEQY

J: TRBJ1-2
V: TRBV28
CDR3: ASSSTARSYT

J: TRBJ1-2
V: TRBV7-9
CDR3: ASTDNYGYT

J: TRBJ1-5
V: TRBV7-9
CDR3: ASTDNRGRGSNQPQH

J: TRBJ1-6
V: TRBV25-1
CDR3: ASSEWTGAGSPLH

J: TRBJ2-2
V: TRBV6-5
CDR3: ASSYSQNTGELF

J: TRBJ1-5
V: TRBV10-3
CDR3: AITQGANQPQH

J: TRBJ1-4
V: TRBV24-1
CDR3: ATSERGSNEKLF

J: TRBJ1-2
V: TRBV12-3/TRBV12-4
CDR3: ASGMTGNYGYT

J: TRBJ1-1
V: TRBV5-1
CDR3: ASSANPGTGGVNTEAF

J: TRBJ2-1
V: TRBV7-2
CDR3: ASSPTNRGFRNEQF

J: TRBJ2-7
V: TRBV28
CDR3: ASTGSHTLSYEQY

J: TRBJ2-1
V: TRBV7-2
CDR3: ASSPVSGDSYNEQF

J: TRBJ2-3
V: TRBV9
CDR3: ASSSGSTDTQY